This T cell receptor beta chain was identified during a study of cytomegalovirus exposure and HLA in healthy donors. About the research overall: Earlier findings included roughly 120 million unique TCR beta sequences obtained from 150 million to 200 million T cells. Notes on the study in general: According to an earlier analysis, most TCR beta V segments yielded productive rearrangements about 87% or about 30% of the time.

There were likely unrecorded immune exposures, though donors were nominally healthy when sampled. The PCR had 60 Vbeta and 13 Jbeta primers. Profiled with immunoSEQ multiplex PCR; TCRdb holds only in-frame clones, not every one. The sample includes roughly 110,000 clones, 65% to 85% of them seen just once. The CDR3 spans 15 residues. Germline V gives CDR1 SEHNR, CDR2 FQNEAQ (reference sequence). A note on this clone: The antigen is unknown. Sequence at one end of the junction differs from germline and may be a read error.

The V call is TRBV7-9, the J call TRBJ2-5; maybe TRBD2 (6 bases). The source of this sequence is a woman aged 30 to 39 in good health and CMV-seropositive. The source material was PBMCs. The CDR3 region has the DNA TGTTCCAGCAGCCCCCCATTTAGACTAGGGGAGACCCAGTACTTC. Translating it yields CSSSPPFRLGETQYF.